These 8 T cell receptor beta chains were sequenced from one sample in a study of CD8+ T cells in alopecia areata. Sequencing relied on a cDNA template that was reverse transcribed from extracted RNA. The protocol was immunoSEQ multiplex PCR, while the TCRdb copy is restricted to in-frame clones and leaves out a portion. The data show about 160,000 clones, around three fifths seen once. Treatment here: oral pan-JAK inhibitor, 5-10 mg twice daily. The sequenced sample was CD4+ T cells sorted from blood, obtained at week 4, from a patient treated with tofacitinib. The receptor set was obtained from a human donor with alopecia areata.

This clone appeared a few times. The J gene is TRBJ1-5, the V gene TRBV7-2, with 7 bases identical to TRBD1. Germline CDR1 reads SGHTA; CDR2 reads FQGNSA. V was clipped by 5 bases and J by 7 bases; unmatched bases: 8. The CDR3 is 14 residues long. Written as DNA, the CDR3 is TGTGCCAGCAGCCCCCGACAGGGACGCCAGCCCCAGCATTTT. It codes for CASSPRQGRQPQHF.

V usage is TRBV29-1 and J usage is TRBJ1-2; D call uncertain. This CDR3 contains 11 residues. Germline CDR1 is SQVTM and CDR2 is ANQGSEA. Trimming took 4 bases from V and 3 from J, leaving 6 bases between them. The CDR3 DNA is TGCAGCGTTGGGACCTACTATGGCTACACCTTC. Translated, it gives CSVGTYYGYTF.

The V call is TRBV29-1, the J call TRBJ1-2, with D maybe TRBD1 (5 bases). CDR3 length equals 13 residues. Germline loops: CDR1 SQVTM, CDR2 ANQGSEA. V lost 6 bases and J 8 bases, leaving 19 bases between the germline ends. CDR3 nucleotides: TGCAGCGTCGGAGGTCGGGACTCACGGGGCTACACCTTC. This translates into CSVGGRDSRGYTF.

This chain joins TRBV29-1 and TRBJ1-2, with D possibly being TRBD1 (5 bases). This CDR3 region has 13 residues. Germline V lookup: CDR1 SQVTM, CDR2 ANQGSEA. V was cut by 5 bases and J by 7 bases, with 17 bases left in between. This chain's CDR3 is CSVSGQGSAGYTF. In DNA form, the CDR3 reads TGCAGCGTTTCCGGCCAGGGTTCGGCTGGCTACACCTTC. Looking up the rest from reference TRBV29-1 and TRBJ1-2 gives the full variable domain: SAVISQKPSRDICQRGTSLTIQCQVDSQVTMMFWYRQQPGQSLTLIATANQGSEATYESGFVIDKFPISRPNLTFSTLTVSNMSPEDSSIYLCSVSGQGSAGYTFGSGTRLTVV.

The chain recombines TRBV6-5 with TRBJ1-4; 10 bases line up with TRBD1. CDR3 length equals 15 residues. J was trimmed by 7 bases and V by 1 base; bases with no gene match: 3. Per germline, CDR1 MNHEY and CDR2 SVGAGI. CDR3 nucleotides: TGTGCCAGCAGTTACTGGGGACAGGGGTCTGAAAAACTGTTTTTT. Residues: CASSYWGQGSEKLFF.

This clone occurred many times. The CDR3 region has the DNA TGTGCCAGCAGCCGACGGGAGAATACGCAGTATTTT. This sequence encodes CASSRRENTQYF. This chain joins TRBV7-6 and TRBJ2-3; tentative D call: TRBD2 (6 bases). Germline CDR1 and CDR2: SGHVS and FNYEAQ. V was trimmed by 5 bases and J by 7 bases, leaving 10 bases between them. This CDR3 spans 12 amino acids.

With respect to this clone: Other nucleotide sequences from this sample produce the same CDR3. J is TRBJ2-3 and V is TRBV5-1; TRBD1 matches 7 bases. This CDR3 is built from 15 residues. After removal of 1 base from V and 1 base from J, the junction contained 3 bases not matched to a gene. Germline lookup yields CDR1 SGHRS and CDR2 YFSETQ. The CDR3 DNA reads TGCGCCAGCAGCTTGAGGGGGCTTGGCACAGATACGCAGTATTTT. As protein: CASSLRGLGTDTQYF.

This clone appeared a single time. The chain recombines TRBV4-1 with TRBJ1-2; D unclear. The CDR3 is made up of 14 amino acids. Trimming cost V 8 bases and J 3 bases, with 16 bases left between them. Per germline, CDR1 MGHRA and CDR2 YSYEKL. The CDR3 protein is CASGSDGVDYGYTF. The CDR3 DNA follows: TGCGCCAGCGGATCGGATGGTGTTGACTATGGCTACACCTTC.